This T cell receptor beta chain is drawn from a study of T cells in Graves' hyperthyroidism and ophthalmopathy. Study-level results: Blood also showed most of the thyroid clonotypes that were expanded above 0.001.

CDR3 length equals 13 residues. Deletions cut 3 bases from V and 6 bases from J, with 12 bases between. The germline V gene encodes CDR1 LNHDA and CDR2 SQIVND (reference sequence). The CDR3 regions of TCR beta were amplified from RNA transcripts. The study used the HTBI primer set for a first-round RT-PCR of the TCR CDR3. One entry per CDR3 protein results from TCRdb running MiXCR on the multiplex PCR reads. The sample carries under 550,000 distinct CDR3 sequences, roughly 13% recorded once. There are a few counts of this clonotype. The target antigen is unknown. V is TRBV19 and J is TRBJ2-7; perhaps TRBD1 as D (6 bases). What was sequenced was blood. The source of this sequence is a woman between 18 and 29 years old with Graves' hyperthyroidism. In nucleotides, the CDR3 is TGTGCCAGTAGTATCGGGACACCCTCCGAGCAGTACTTC. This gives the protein CASSIGTPSEQYF.